This T cell receptor beta chain was identified during a study of cytomegalovirus exposure and HLA in healthy donors. The PCR used 60 Vbeta and 13 Jbeta primers. Method: immunoSEQ multiplex PCR; TCRdb's copy keeps in-frame clones and lacks some. This sample has 150,000 or so clones; 65% to 70% occur once, and the top ten carry 8% to 13%. Donors in the study were healthy people who gave bone marrow. Overall study results and limits: Analyses of presence/absence relied on an assumption of roughly uniform sequencing depth across donors.

Trimming took 0 bases from V and 6 from J, leaving 13 bases between them. The CDR3 has 15 residues. Germline V CDR1 and CDR2: SEHNR, FQNEAQ (reference sequence). As for this clone: Its antigen is unknown.

The sequencing sample was made of PBMCs. This sequence was found in a man younger than 40 in good health and CMV-seropositive. The chain couples TRBV7-9 to TRBJ2-3; D remains unclear. In nucleotides, the CDR3 is TGTGCCAGCAGCTTAGCCAGGTTCCCTCTCGATACGCAGTATTTT. This codes for CASSLARFPLDTQYF.